This T cell receptor beta chain was documented in a study of blood T cell repertoires in COVID-19. In the study overall: Samples came from the United States, Italy and Spain, spanning acute and convalescent COVID-19. PBMCs, B-cell-depleted T cells, or T cells were the source of the cDNA or gDNA that made up the material.

As processed by the authors: Estimation of nucleated cell counts relied on the amplification of reference gene primers. Here immunoSEQ multiplex PCR was the method, and the copy in TCRdb shows in-frame clones only, minus some. V and J calls and clone size are those listed in that table; D and trimming were worked out from the DNA. There are 150,000 to 200,000 clones in the sample; about four fifths occur only once, and approximately 2.4% lies in the top ten. This CDR3 has 14 amino acids. CDR1 is MNHNS and CDR2 is SASEGT in the germline V gene. V dropped 3 bases and J dropped 6 bases, with 13 bases sitting between them.

This receptor was identified in a human donor with acute or convalescent COVID-19. The donor label of this sample is uncertain. The genes are TRBV6-1 and TRBJ2-3, with a possible D match to TRBD1 (5 bases). The specimen was peripheral blood. The CDR3 sequence: CASSDDGAPDTQYF. As DNA, the CDR3 is TGTGCCAGCAGTGATGATGGGGCGCCGGATACGCAGTATTTT.